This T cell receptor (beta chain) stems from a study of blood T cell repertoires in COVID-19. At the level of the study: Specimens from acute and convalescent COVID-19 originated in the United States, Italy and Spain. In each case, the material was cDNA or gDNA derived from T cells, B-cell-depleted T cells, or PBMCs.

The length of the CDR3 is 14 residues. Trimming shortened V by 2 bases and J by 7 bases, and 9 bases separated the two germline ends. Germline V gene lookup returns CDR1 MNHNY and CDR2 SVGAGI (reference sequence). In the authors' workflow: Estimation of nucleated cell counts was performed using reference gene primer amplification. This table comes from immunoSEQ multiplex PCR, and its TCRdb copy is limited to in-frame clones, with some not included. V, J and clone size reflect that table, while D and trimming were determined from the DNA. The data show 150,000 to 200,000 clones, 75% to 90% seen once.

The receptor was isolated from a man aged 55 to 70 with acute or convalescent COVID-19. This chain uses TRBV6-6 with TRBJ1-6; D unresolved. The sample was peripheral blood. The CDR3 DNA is TGTGCCAGCAGTTACGAGACTTCCAATTCACCCCTCCACTTT. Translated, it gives CASSYETSNSPLHF.